One and the same sample provided the 15 T cell receptor beta chains below, sequenced in a study of T-cell memory formation after mild COVID-19. TCRdb itself ran the 5' RACE reads through MiXCR, one entry per CDR3 protein. This sample has 270,000 or so distinct CDR3 sequences, with over 15% found just once. The specimen sequenced was PBMCs or a T cell subset sorted from them (not recorded which). Receptors were obtained from a young man who had mild COVID-19 (a few samples of this study predate the infection). Cell type and time point are not known.

The rearrangement uses TRBV7-9 and TRBJ1-1; D uncertain. Trimming left V 5 bases short and J 4 bases short, with 14 bases between. Germline values: CDR1 SEHNR, CDR2 FQNEAQ (reference sequence). The length of the CDR3 is 14 residues. CDR3 amino acids: CASSASSGSTEAFF. In nucleotides, the CDR3 is TGTGCCAGCAGCGCCTCATCGGGGAGCACTGAAGCTTTCTTT.

This chain links TRBV4-2 with TRBJ2-3; weak D call: TRBD2 (5 bases). The germline V gene has CDR1 LGHNA and CDR2 YNFKEQ. V lost 0 bases to trimming and J lost 4 bases, with 17 bases between them. The CDR3 has 17 amino acids. The CDR3 DNA sequence: TGTGCCAGCAGCCAAGAAGTGAGTGGCAGCGGCGCAGATACGCAGTATTTT. Translation: CASSQEVSGSGADTQYF.

In its sample, this clonotype was seen a few times. This chain links TRBV20-1 with TRBJ2-5; D is uncertain. Trimming removed 7 bases at V and 2 bases at J, with 8 bases between. Per the germline V gene, CDR1 is DFQATT and CDR2 is SNEGSKA (reference sequence). The CDR3 is 11 amino acids. The CDR3 spells CSGVGQETQYF. CDR3 nucleotide sequence: TGCAGTGGGGTCGGGCAAGAGACCCAGTACTTC.

The chain joins TRBV7-2 to TRBJ2-2; D unclear. CDR1 is SGHTA and CDR2 is FQGNSA in the germline V gene. The V end lost 6 bases, the J end lost 6 bases, and 11 bases lay between the germline ends. This CDR3 has 13 amino acids. The chain's CDR3 is CASSFFFPGELFF. The CDR3 DNA reads as TGTGCCAGCAGTTTCTTTTTTCCCGGGGAGCTGTTTTTT.

The V and J genes are TRBV2 and TRBJ2-5, with D possibly being TRBD1 (6 bases). Trimming shortened V by 3 bases and J by 5 bases, and 13 bases separated the two germline ends. The germline V gene encodes CDR1 SNHLY and CDR2 FYNNEI. The CDR3 has 14 residues. The CDR3, as DNA: TGTGCCAGCAGTGACGGACAGTTCAGGGAGACCCAGTACTTC. Amino acid sequence: CASSDGQFRETQYF. Supplemented by reference TRBV2 and TRBJ2-5, the full variable domain reads EPEVTQTPSHQVTQMGQEVILRCVPISNHLYFYWYRQILGQKVEFLVSFYNNEISEKSEIFDDQFSVERPDGSNFTLKIRSTKLEDSAMYFCASSDGQFRETQYFGPGTRLLVL.

The V gene is TRBV14, the J gene TRBJ1-6; D ambiguous. Germline-derived CDR1 and CDR2 are SGHDN and FVKESK. The germline V and J ends were trimmed by 2 bases and 4 bases, with 3 bases remaining between them. This CDR3 is 13 amino acids long. The CDR3 is CASSQYYNSPLHF. CDR3 DNA sequence: TGTGCCAGCAGCCAATATTATAATTCACCCCTCCACTTT.

This chain connects TRBV25-1 to TRBJ1-6; D is unresolved. V was shortened by 6 bases and J by 0 bases, with 18 bases between the two germline ends. From germline, CDR1 is MGHDK and CDR2 SYGVNS. This CDR3 is built from 18 residues. The CDR3 DNA is TGTGCCAGCAGGACGACATCTGGGGTGAGCTCCTATAATTCACCCCTCCACTTT. Translated, it gives CASRTTSGVSSYNSPLHF.

This sequence joins TRBV2 and TRBJ2-1; 13 bases agree with TRBD2. Germline V gives CDR1 SNHLY, CDR2 FYNNEI. The CDR3 is made up of 15 amino acids. With V trimmed by 7 bases and J by 10 bases, 10 bases remained unmatched. The DNA of the CDR3 is TGTGCCAGCACCCGGGGGACTAGCGGGGTGCAGGAGCAGTTCTTC. Translation: CASTRGTSGVQEQFF.

This clonotype has ten or more counts. The rearrangement uses TRBV4-1 and TRBJ2-1, with 12 positions matching TRBD2. With V trimmed by 6 bases and J by 10 bases, 13 bases remained unmatched. The CDR3 spans 16 residues. Germline-derived CDR1 and CDR2 are MGHRA and YSYEKL. The CDR3 DNA reads TGCGCCAGCAGGCCTCTGACTAGCGGGGGCATCAAGGAGCAGTTCTTC. This gives the protein CASRPLTSGGIKEQFF.

This chain connects TRBV5-4 to TRBJ2-7; D gene unclear. This CDR3 has 17 amino acids. Trimming pared 0 bases from V and 0 bases from J, leaving 16 bases between. The germline CDR1 and CDR2 sequences are SGHNT and YYREEE (reference sequence). CDR3 protein: CASSLGGVGLLSYEQYF. DNA of the CDR3: TGTGCCAGCAGCTTGGGAGGCGTGGGCTTGCTCTCCTACGAGCAGTACTTC.

This clonotype was found a few times. This rearrangement joins TRBV7-2 to TRBJ1-2; the match to TRBD1 covers 7 bases. CDR1 is SGHTA and CDR2 is FQGNSA in the germline V gene. The V segment lost 7 bases and the J segment 5 bases; nucleotides outside the gene matches: 7. This CDR3 region has 13 residues. The CDR3 is CASNMGQLYGYTF. The CDR3 coding sequence is TGTGCCAGCAATATGGGACAGTTGTATGGCTACACCTTC.

The chain uses TRBV7-8 and TRBJ1-1, with unresolved D. The CDR3 contains 15 residues. In germline, CDR1 is SGHVS, CDR2 FQNEAQ. The V and J ends lost 0 bases and 1 base respectively, with 9 bases between them. The DNA of the CDR3 is TGTGCCAGCAGCTTAGCCCGGACCGGGAACACTGAAGCTTTCTTT. It encodes CASSLARTGNTEAFF.

The genes are TRBV3-1 and TRBJ2-7; possibly TRBD1 for D (5 bases). This CDR3 has 14 residues. The ends were cut back, 4 bases at V and 0 bases at J, with 10 bases in the middle. The V gene's germline CDR1 is LGHDT and CDR2 YNNKEL (reference sequence). The CDR3 region is CASSRQKNSYEQYF. The CDR3 DNA reads TGTGCCAGCAGCCGACAGAAAAACTCCTACGAGCAGTACTTC.

This clonotype has just a few counts. This chain joins TRBV19 and TRBJ2-5, with D tentatively TRBD2 (6 bases). Looked up from germline, CDR1 is LNHDA and CDR2 is SQIVND (reference sequence). V was pared by 3 bases and J by 1 base, with 18 bases between. The CDR3 loop spans 17 amino acids. In DNA, the CDR3 is TGTGCCAGTAGTATCGATCCGGGACTCCTGCGCCAAGAGACCCAGTACTTC. Protein: CASSIDPGLLRQETQYF.

Concerning this clonotype itself: A much larger clone is a single base away; this may be a read error. The CDR3 DNA reads as TGCGCCAGCAGCTTGGACAGCGATTCCTGCGAGCAGTACTTC. It specifies CASSLDSDSCEQYF. The chain links TRBV5-1 to TRBJ2-7; D is ambiguous. Germline values: CDR1 SGHRS, CDR2 YFSETQ. The CDR3 consists of 14 residues. The complete variable domain, with remaining parts taken from reference TRBV5-1 and TRBJ2-7, reads KAGVTQTPRYLIKTRGQQVTLSCSPISGHRSVSWYQQTPGQGLQFLFEYFSETQRNKGNFPGRFSGRQFSNSRSEMNVSTLELGDSALYLCASSLDSDSCEQYFGPGTRLTVT.